The rows below give T cell receptor beta chains drawn from one sample of a study of shared clonotypes between healthy human individuals. Clones were read by immunoSEQ multiplex PCR, and TCRdb kept only the in-frame ones, dropping some. The data show some 490,000 clones, with approximately 82% seen just once and approximately 12% held by the top ten. The sample comprised PBMCs. These receptors were obtained from a woman between 35 and 50 years old in good health. Some clones in this sample may be carry-over from other donors' samples. Both conserved end residues are part of each CDR3. A D gene is named only where the DNA matches it firmly. For some rows the clone size is stated as once, few or many, or as a class when expanded; others skip it.

abundance: .; d_gene: .; len: 15; j_gene: TRBJ2-7; v_gene: TRBV7-2; CDR3aa: CASSTSQGSPYEQYF; CDR3nt: TGTGCCAGCAGCACGTCCCAGGGGTCGCCCTACGAGCAGTACTTC
abundance: .; d_gene: TRBD2; len: 14; j_gene: TRBJ2-7; v_gene: TRBV6-5; CDR3aa: CASRRGLAAYEQYF; CDR3nt: TGTGCCAGCAGACGGGGACTAGCAGCCTACGAGCAGTACTTC
abundance: .; d_gene: TRBD1; len: 15; j_gene: TRBJ1-1; v_gene: TRBV5-1; CDR3aa: CASSPLQGQDTEAFF; CDR3nt: TGCGCCAGCAGCCCCCTACAGGGACAGGACACTGAAGCTTTCTTT
abundance: .; d_gene: TRBD1; len: 12; j_gene: TRBJ2-1; v_gene: TRBV28; CDR3aa: CASSTYRGQQFF; CDR3nt: TGTGCCAGCAGCACTTACAGGGGGCAGCAGTTCTTC
abundance: .; d_gene: TRBD2; len: 14; j_gene: TRBJ2-1; v_gene: TRBV4-2; CDR3aa: CARRTGGLKNEQFF; CDR3nt: TGTGCCAGACGGACGGGAGGGCTTAAGAATGAGCAGTTCTTC
abundance: few; d_gene: TRBD1; len: 16; j_gene: TRBJ1-5; v_gene: TRBV27; CDR3aa: CASSRGQDSLNQPQHF; CDR3nt: TGTGCCAGCAGTCGGGGACAGGACAGCCTCAATCAGCCCCAGCATTTT
abundance: .; d_gene: TRBD1; len: 14; j_gene: TRBJ2-1; v_gene: TRBV10-3; CDR3aa: CAIGRDRANNEQFF; CDR3nt: TGTGCCATCGGCCGGGACAGGGCCAACAATGAGCAGTTCTTC
abundance: few; d_gene: TRBD2; len: 16; j_gene: TRBJ2-3; v_gene: TRBV9; CDR3aa: CASSPLSGRAGDTQYF; CDR3nt: TGTGCCAGCAGCCCGCTTAGCGGGAGGGCCGGAGATACGCAGTATTTT
abundance: .; d_gene: .; len: 12; j_gene: TRBJ2-1; v_gene: TRBV7-2; CDR3aa: CASRLTGSGWFF; CDR3nt: TGTGCCAGCAGGCTAACAGGTTCGGGATGGTTCTTC
abundance: few; d_gene: .; len: 14; j_gene: TRBJ1-1; v_gene: TRBV29-1; CDR3aa: CSARNPGIGTEAFF; CDR3nt: TGCAGCGCCCGCAATCCGGGGATAGGGACTGAAGCTTTCTTT
abundance: .; d_gene: TRBD2; len: 21; j_gene: TRBJ2-6; v_gene: TRBV18; CDR3aa: CASSPDRSGLAGVVGANVLTF; CDR3nt: TGTGCCAGCTCACCGGACCGCTCCGGACTAGCGGGAGTAGTTGGGGCCAACGTCCTGACTTTC
abundance: .; d_gene: .; len: 16; j_gene: TRBJ2-6; v_gene: TRBV5-8; CDR3aa: CASSFFQGSGANVLTF; CDR3nt: TGTGCCAGCAGCTTTTTCCAGGGCTCTGGGGCCAACGTCCTGACTTTC
abundance: few; d_gene: TRBD1; len: 18; j_gene: TRBJ2-2; v_gene: TRBV4-1; CDR3aa: CASSHLIRTGLSTGELFF; CDR3nt: TGCGCCAGCAGCCACCTAATCCGGACAGGGTTGAGCACCGGGGAGCTGTTTTTT
abundance: .; d_gene: .; len: 14; j_gene: TRBJ2-7; v_gene: TRBV6-5; CDR3aa: CASSYQPHSYEQYF; CDR3nt: TGTGCCAGCAGTTATCAACCCCACTCCTACGAGCAGTACTTC
abundance: .; d_gene: .; len: 12; j_gene: TRBJ2-7; v_gene: TRBV5-1; CDR3aa: CASSLSPGEQYF; CDR3nt: TGCGCCAGCAGCTTGTCGCCCGGGGAGCAGTACTTC
abundance: .; d_gene: TRBD2; len: 16; j_gene: TRBJ2-3; v_gene: TRBV7-3; CDR3aa: CASSLAGLTSTDTQYF; CDR3nt: TGTGCCAGCAGCCTAGCGGGATTAACTAGCACAGATACGCAGTATTTT